A selection of T cell receptor beta chains follows, all from one sample in a study of blood T cell repertoires in COVID-19. Assay used: immunoSEQ multiplex PCR; TCRdb lists only in-frame clones, some missing. Among 250,000 to 350,000 clones listed, 87% were seen once. The sequencing input was PBMCs or T cells enriched from blood (not recorded which). Every receptor here comes from a woman under 40 who had recovered from COVID-19. Each CDR3 is given with its conserved first and last residue. The order of the fields is clone size, D gene, V gene, J gene, CDR3 DNA, CDR3 protein. D genes are given only for firm matches. Only part of the rows carry a size: once, few, many, or a class if the clone is expanded.

.	.	TRBV3-1/TRBV3-2	TRBJ2-2	TGTGCCAGCAGCCCCTCGCGGTCCGGGGAGCTGTTTTTT	CASSPSRSGELFF
few	TRBD1	TRBV19	TRBJ1-2	TGTGCCAGTAGCTCCAGGGGGCGCGGGACTATTCCCGGGGACTATGGCTACACCTTC	CASSSRGRGTIPGDYGYTF
once	.	TRBV12-3/TRBV12-4	TRBJ1-1	TGTGCCAGCAGTCCAGCGGGGACTGAAGCTTTCTTT	CASSPAGTEAFF
.	.	TRBV6-5	TRBJ1-1	TGTGCCAGCAGTTACCCTGGGCCCTTCGGGGACACTGAAGCTTTCTTT	CASSYPGPFGDTEAFF
.	TRBD1	TRBV10-3	TRBJ1-2	TGTGCCATCAGGGACAGGAACCCAGGCTACACCTTC	CAIRDRNPGYTF
.	.	TRBV19	TRBJ1-1	TGTGCCAGTAGTATGCCCGGACAGTTAATCGGTAGGAGCACTGAAGCTTTCTTT	CASSMPGQLIGRSTEAFF
.	.	TRBV25-1	TRBJ1-2	TGTGCCAGCAGTGACCCCAGGGCTCTCGGCTACACCTTC	CASSDPRALGYTF
once	.	TRBV6-5	TRBJ2-7	TGTGCCAGCAGTTACGACAGGACCTCCTACGAGCAGTACTTC	CASSYDRTSYEQYF
.	.	TRBV19	TRBJ2-6	TGTGCCAGTAGTAGAAGTGGGGCCTCTGGGGCCAACGTCCTGACTTTC	CASSRSGASGANVLTF
.	.	TRBV5-1	TRBJ2-2	TGCGCCAGCAGCCCCTTGCGAGGATCCGGGGAGCTGTTTTTT	CASSPLRGSGELFF
.	TRBD2	TRBV20-1	TRBJ2-7	TGCAGTGCTAGTGAGTCTAGCGGGGGGGCCCTAGCCTACGAGCAGTACTTC	CSASESSGGALAYEQYF
.	TRBD2	TRBV5-4	TRBJ2-5	TGTGCCAGCAGCTTGGGCGGGGGGGCAAGAGTGGTAGAGACCCAGTACTTC	CASSLGGGARVVETQYF
.	.	TRBV28	TRBJ1-3	TGTGCCAGCAGTTTCGAGACAGGTACCGGAAACACCATATATTTT	CASSFETGTGNTIYF
.	.	TRBV5-1	TRBJ1-3	TGCGCCAGCAGCTTACAAGGGGTTCACGGAAACACCATATATTTT	CASSLQGVHGNTIYF
.	.	TRBV4-3	TRBJ1-6	TGCGCCAGCAGCCTAGACAGGCCCTCATATAATTCACCCCTCCACTTT	CASSLDRPSYNSPLHF
.	.	TRBV4-1	TRBJ1-2	TGCGCCAGCAGCCATCCCGCCGACGGACGGGAGAACTATGGCTACACCTTC	CASSHPADGRENYGYTF
once	.	TRBV6-2/TRBV6-3	TRBJ1-3	TGTGCCAGCAGTTACTCGACAGGAAACACCATATATTTT	CASSYSTGNTIYF
.	TRBD1	TRBV4-1	TRBJ1-2	TGCGCCAGCAGCCAAGCTGTGGACAGGATCGGCTACACCTTC	CASSQAVDRIGYTF
once	TRBD1	TRBV5-1	TRBJ1-2	TGCGCCAGCAGCTCCATCGAGGGGGCCCCCTATGGCTACACCTTC	CASSSIEGAPYGYTF
.	TRBD1	TRBV4-3	TRBJ2-2	TGCGCCAGCAGCCAAGGATTTAGGGACAGCGCGAACACCGGGGAGCTGTTTTTT	CASSQGFRDSANTGELFF
few	.	TRBV28	TRBJ1-2	TGTGCCAGCAGGAGACCCTCCGGGATGTCAGACTATGGCTACACCTTC	CASRRPSGMSDYGYTF
.	.	TRBV5-1	TRBJ1-6	TGCGCCAGCAGCTTCGGGGGTTGGGATTCACCCCTCCACTTT	CASSFGGWDSPLHF